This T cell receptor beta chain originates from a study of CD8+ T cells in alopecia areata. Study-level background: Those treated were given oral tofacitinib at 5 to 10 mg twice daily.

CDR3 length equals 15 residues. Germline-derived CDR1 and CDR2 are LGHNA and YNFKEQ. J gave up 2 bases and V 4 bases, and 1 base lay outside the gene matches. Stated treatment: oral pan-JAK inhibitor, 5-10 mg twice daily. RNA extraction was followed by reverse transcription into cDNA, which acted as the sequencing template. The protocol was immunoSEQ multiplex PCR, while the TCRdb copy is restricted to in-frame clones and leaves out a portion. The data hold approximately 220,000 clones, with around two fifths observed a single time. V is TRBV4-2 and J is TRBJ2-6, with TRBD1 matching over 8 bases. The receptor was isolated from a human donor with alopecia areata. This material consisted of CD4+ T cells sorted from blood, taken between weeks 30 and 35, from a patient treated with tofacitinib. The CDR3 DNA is TGTGCCAGCAGCCCGACAGGGGCTGGGGCCAACGTCCTGACTTTC. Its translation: CASSPTGAGANVLTF.